The sequence of this TCR beta chain was determined in a study of control samples from healthy donors and cancer patients. The germline gives CDR1 SGHAT, CDR2 FQNNGV. V was shortened by 3 bases and J by 0 bases, with 12 bases between the two germline ends. This CDR3 spans 16 amino acids. This clone has just one count. Clones were sequenced by immunoSEQ multiplex PCR, and TCRdb holds only the in-frame ones, with some missing. This sample has tens of thousands of clones; more than 70% occur once, and the top ten carry less than 6.5%. The V call is TRBV11-2, the J call TRBJ2-1; perhaps TRBD2 as D (7 bases). The sequence derives from a man aged 55 to 69 with colorectal cancer. Material for sequencing was PBMCs. This chain's CDR3 is CASSFGGGYSYNEQFF. As DNA, the CDR3 is TGTGCCAGCAGCTTCGGCGGGGGCTACTCCTACAATGAGCAGTTCTTC.